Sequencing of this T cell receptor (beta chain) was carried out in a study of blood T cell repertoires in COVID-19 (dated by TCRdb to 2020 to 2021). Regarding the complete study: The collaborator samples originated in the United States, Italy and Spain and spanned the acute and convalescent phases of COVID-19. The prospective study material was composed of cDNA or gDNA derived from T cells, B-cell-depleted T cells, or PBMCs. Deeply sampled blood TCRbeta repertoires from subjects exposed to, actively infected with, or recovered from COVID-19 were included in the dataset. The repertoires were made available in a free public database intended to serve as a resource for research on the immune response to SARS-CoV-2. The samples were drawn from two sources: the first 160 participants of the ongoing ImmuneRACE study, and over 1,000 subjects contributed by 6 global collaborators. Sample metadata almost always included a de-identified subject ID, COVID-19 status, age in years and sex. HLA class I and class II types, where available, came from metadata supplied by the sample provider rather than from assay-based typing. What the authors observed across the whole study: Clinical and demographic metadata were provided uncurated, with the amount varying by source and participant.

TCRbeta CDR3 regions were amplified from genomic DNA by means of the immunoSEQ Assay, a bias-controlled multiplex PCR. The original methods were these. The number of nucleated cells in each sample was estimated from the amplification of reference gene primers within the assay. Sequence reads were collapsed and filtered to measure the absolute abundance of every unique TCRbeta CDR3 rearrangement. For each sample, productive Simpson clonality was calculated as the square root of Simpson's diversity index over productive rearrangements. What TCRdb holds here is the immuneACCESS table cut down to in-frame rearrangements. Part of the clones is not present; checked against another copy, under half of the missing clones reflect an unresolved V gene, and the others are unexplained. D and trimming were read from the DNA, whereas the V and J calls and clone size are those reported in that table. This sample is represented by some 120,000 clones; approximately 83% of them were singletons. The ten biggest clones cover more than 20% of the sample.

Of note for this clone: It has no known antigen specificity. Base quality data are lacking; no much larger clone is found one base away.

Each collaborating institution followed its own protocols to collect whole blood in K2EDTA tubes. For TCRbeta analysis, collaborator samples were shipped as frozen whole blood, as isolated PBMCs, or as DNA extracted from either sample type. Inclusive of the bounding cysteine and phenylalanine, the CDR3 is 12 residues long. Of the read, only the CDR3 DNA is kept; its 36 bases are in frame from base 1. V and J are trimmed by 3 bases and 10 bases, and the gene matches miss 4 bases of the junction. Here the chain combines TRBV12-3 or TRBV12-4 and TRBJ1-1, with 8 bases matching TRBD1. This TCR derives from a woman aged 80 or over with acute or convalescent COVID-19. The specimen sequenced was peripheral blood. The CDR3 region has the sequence CASSFHQGAAFF. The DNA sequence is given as TGTGCCAGCAGTTTTCACCAGGGGGCAGCTTTCTTT.